The rows below give T cell receptor beta chains drawn from one sample of a study of control samples from healthy donors and cancer patients. Libraries were prepared by immunoSEQ multiplex PCR; TCRdb keeps only in-frame clonotypes and omits some of them. The sample carries tens of thousands of clones, 92% recorded once. The specimen was PBMCs. These receptors all come from a middle-aged man with colorectal cancer. Both conserved end residues are part of each CDR3. The D gene is left open where the match is weak. Clone size appears in some rows only: once, few, many, or a class for an expanded clone.

V gene: TRBV7-5
J gene: TRBJ1-5
D gene: NA
clone size: NA
CDR3 DNA: TGTGTCAGAAGCTTAGCTAGCGTCGGACCCGGAGGGAAACAGCCCCAGCATTTT
CDR3 protein: CVRSLASVGPGGKQPQHF

V gene: TRBV19
J gene: TRBJ1-1
D gene: TRBD1
clone size: NA
CDR3 DNA: TGTGCCAGTAGTATAACAGGGGGCACTGAAGCTTTCTTT
CDR3 protein: CASSITGGTEAFF

V gene: TRBV7-3
J gene: TRBJ2-1
D gene: NA
clone size: NA
CDR3 DNA: TGTGCCAGCAGCTTAAAACAGGGTGTGTTCAATGAGCAGTTCTTC
CDR3 protein: CASSLKQGVFNEQFF

V gene: TRBV5-6
J gene: TRBJ1-1
D gene: NA
clone size: NA
CDR3 DNA: TGTGCCAGCAGCTTGGCCATCTCTGAAGCTTTCTTT
CDR3 protein: CASSLAISEAFF

V gene: TRBV2
J gene: TRBJ1-5
D gene: TRBD1
clone size: NA
CDR3 DNA: TGTGCCAGCAGTGGGAGCTGGACAGGGAATCAGCCCCAGCATTTT
CDR3 protein: CASSGSWTGNQPQHF

V gene: TRBV5-6
J gene: TRBJ2-7
D gene: NA
clone size: NA
CDR3 DNA: TGTGCCAGCAGCTGGGGACCAGGTTACGAGCAGTACTTC
CDR3 protein: CASSWGPGYEQYF

V gene: TRBV5-1
J gene: TRBJ1-5
D gene: NA
clone size: NA
CDR3 DNA: TGCGCCAGCAGCTTGGAAGGGCCCCCCAATCAGCCCCAGCATTTT
CDR3 protein: CASSLEGPPNQPQHF

V gene: TRBV2
J gene: TRBJ1-1
D gene: TRBD1
clone size: NA
CDR3 DNA: TGTGCCAGCACCCGACAGGGACTGTGGGACACTGAAGCTTTCTTT
CDR3 protein: CASTRQGLWDTEAFF

V gene: TRBV6-5
J gene: TRBJ2-7
D gene: NA
clone size: NA
CDR3 DNA: TGTGCCAGCAGTTACTCACAACAGGGACACTACGAGCAGTACTTC
CDR3 protein: CASSYSQQGHYEQYF

V gene: TRBV11-3
J gene: TRBJ2-2
D gene: NA
clone size: once
CDR3 DNA: TGTGCCAGCAGTCTGAGGGGGGGGACCACCGGGGAGCTGTTTTTT
CDR3 protein: CASSLRGGTTGELFF

V gene: TRBV27
J gene: TRBJ2-3
D gene: NA
clone size: NA
CDR3 DNA: TGTGCCAGTACCAGCACAGATACGCAGTATTTT
CDR3 protein: CASTSTDTQYF

V gene: TRBV5-1
J gene: TRBJ1-2
D gene: NA
clone size: NA
CDR3 DNA: TGCGCCAGCAGCTCGGGACGGGCGAACTATGGCTACACCTTC
CDR3 protein: CASSSGRANYGYTF

V gene: TRBV11-2
J gene: TRBJ1-1
D gene: NA
clone size: NA
CDR3 DNA: TGTGCCAGCAGCTCGCGGACAAGATTGCCCATGAACACTGAAGCTTTCTTT
CDR3 protein: CASSSRTRLPMNTEAFF

V gene: TRBV10-1
J gene: TRBJ2-7
D gene: NA
clone size: NA
CDR3 DNA: TGCGCCACCAGCTCGACCAAAGGGTTTCCCTACGAGCAGTACTTC
CDR3 protein: CATSSTKGFPYEQYF

V gene: TRBV4-2
J gene: TRBJ2-5
D gene: NA
clone size: NA
CDR3 DNA: TGTGCCAGCAGCCAAGGGGTGGATCTGCAGACCCAGTACTTC
CDR3 protein: CASSQGVDLQTQYF

V gene: TRBV7-7
J gene: TRBJ1-2
D gene: TRBD1
clone size: NA
CDR3 DNA: TGTGCCAGCAGCATCCCACTTGACAGGGGTAGTGACTATGGCTACACCTTC
CDR3 protein: CASSIPLDRGSDYGYTF

V gene: TRBV27
J gene: TRBJ2-5
D gene: NA
clone size: NA
CDR3 DNA: TGTGCCAGCAGTTTAGTCTGGGGAGAGACACAAGAGACCCAGTACTTC
CDR3 protein: CASSLVWGETQETQYF

V gene: TRBV5-1
J gene: TRBJ2-1
D gene: NA
clone size: NA
CDR3 DNA: TGCGCCAGCAGCTTGGGGGGCCTACAGGGCAATGAGCAGTTCTTC
CDR3 protein: CASSLGGLQGNEQFF

V gene: TRBV9
J gene: TRBJ2-3
D gene: NA
clone size: NA
CDR3 DNA: TGTGCCAGCAGCGTAGTAGGGGGGATCACAGATACGCAGTATTTT
CDR3 protein: CASSVVGGITDTQYF

V gene: TRBV11-2
J gene: TRBJ2-1
D gene: NA
clone size: NA
CDR3 DNA: TGTGCCAGCAGCTTCGGGCTATACAATGAGCAGTTCTTC
CDR3 protein: CASSFGLYNEQFF

V gene: TRBV5-6
J gene: TRBJ1-5
D gene: NA
clone size: NA
CDR3 DNA: TGTGCCAGCAGCTTGTGTCAGTTTTTTAGCAATCAGCCCCAGCATTTT
CDR3 protein: CASSLCQFFSNQPQHF

V gene: TRBV7-2
J gene: TRBJ1-2
D gene: NA
clone size: NA
CDR3 DNA: TGTGCCAGCAGCTCATTCCAACTCCCACATGGCTACACCTTC
CDR3 protein: CASSSFQLPHGYTF

V gene: TRBV18
J gene: TRBJ2-7
D gene: NA
clone size: NA
CDR3 DNA: TGTGCCAGCTCACCGTGGAGGGGAGAGCAGTACTTC
CDR3 protein: CASSPWRGEQYF

V gene: TRBV5-5
J gene: TRBJ2-5
D gene: NA
clone size: NA
CDR3 DNA: TGTGCCAGCAGCTTGGTGGCCCAATGGGACCAGTACTTC
CDR3 protein: CASSLVAQWDQYF

V gene: TRBV7-8
J gene: TRBJ1-4
D gene: NA
clone size: few
CDR3 DNA: TGTGCCAGCAGCTTAGCCCTAATAGGAGAACTGTTTTTT
CDR3 protein: CASSLALIGELFF

V gene: TRBV5-4
J gene: TRBJ1-2
D gene: TRBD1
clone size: few
CDR3 DNA: TGTGCCAGCAGCTTCCCGGGACAGGGAAATGGCTACACCTTC
CDR3 protein: CASSFPGQGNGYTF

V gene: TRBV29-1
J gene: TRBJ2-7
D gene: NA
clone size: NA
CDR3 DNA: TGCAGCGTTGTAAAGTGGGGCTCCTACGAGCAGTACTTC
CDR3 protein: CSVVKWGSYEQYF

V gene: TRBV28
J gene: TRBJ2-7
D gene: NA
clone size: NA
CDR3 DNA: TGTGCCAGCCGCAGACAGGTTTACGAGCAGTACTTC
CDR3 protein: CASRRQVYEQYF

V gene: TRBV7-9
J gene: TRBJ1-6
D gene: NA
clone size: once
CDR3 DNA: TGTGCCAGCAGCTTAGCGGGGCAGGGGTTGAATTCACCCCTCCACTTT
CDR3 protein: CASSLAGQGLNSPLHF

V gene: TRBV29-1
J gene: TRBJ1-2
D gene: TRBD1
clone size: NA
CDR3 DNA: TGCAGCGTTGAGAAGTCGGACAGGGGGCTGCTGAACTATGGCTACACCTTC
CDR3 protein: CSVEKSDRGLLNYGYTF

V gene: TRBV27
J gene: TRBJ2-1
D gene: TRBD2
clone size: once
CDR3 DNA: TGTGCCAGCAGCCAACTAGCGGGGGGAACCCAGGTCGGTGAGCAGTTCTTC
CDR3 protein: CASSQLAGGTQVGEQFF

V gene: TRBV12-3/TRBV12-4
J gene: TRBJ2-2
D gene: NA
clone size: NA
CDR3 DNA: TGTGCCAGCAGTTCGGACACCGGGGAGCTGTTTTTT
CDR3 protein: CASSSDTGELFF

V gene: TRBV27
J gene: TRBJ2-5
D gene: NA
clone size: NA
CDR3 DNA: TGTGCCAGCAGTTTTTGGTGGGGGCACGAGACCCAGTACTTC
CDR3 protein: CASSFWWGHETQYF

V gene: TRBV5-4
J gene: TRBJ2-5
D gene: TRBD2
clone size: NA
CDR3 DNA: TGTGCCAGCAGCGAGGGACTAGCTAAAGAGACCCAGTACTTC
CDR3 protein: CASSEGLAKETQYF

V gene: TRBV29-1
J gene: TRBJ1-1
D gene: NA
clone size: NA
CDR3 DNA: TGCAGCGTTGAGGTAGGGATAAGCACTGAAGCTTTCTTT
CDR3 protein: CSVEVGISTEAFF

V gene: TRBV5-4
J gene: TRBJ1-1
D gene: TRBD1
clone size: few
CDR3 DNA: TGTGCCAGCAGCCAAATGACAGGGTGGGACACTGAAGCTTTCTTT
CDR3 protein: CASSQMTGWDTEAFF

V gene: TRBV7-8
J gene: TRBJ1-2
D gene: NA
clone size: NA
CDR3 DNA: TGTGCCAGCAGCTTATCGGGGGCTTACTATGGCTACACCTTC
CDR3 protein: CASSLSGAYYGYTF

V gene: TRBV6-2/TRBV6-3
J gene: TRBJ2-5
D gene: TRBD2
clone size: NA
CDR3 DNA: TGTGCCAGCAGTACGGTTGGACTAGCGGGGGGGCAAGAGACCCAGTACTTC
CDR3 protein: CASSTVGLAGGQETQYF

V gene: TRBV30
J gene: TRBJ1-6
D gene: TRBD1
clone size: NA
CDR3 DNA: TGTGCCTGGAGTGGGACAGGGGTTTATTCACCCCTCCACTTT
CDR3 protein: CAWSGTGVYSPLHF

V gene: TRBV15
J gene: TRBJ1-4
D gene: NA
clone size: NA
CDR3 DNA: TGTGCCACCCGGGAGGAGGGACTCGGTAATGAAAAACTGTTTTTT
CDR3 protein: CATREEGLGNEKLFF

V gene: TRBV5-1
J gene: TRBJ1-3
D gene: TRBD1
clone size: NA
CDR3 DNA: TGCGCCAGCAGCCAACCCGGGACAGGGCACGGAAACACCATATATTTT
CDR3 protein: CASSQPGTGHGNTIYF

V gene: TRBV12-5
J gene: TRBJ1-2
D gene: TRBD1
clone size: NA
CDR3 DNA: TGTGCTAGTGGTTTGTCAAAACGGGACAGGGTATTTGAGAGGAACTATGGCTACACCTTC
CDR3 protein: CASGLSKRDRVFERNYGYTF

V gene: TRBV4-1
J gene: TRBJ1-1
D gene: NA
clone size: NA
CDR3 DNA: TGCGCCAGCAGCCAGGCCCCAGGAGACACTGAAGCTTTCTTT
CDR3 protein: CASSQAPGDTEAFF

V gene: TRBV9
J gene: TRBJ2-3
D gene: NA
clone size: few
CDR3 DNA: TGTGCCAGCAGCGCTAGAGTTCGTAGCACAGATACGCAGTATTTT
CDR3 protein: CASSARVRSTDTQYF

V gene: TRBV10-1
J gene: TRBJ1-1
D gene: NA
clone size: NA
CDR3 DNA: TGCGCCAGCAGATCCTCCGAAAGCACTGAAGCTTTCTTT
CDR3 protein: CASRSSESTEAFF

V gene: TRBV6-2/TRBV6-3
J gene: TRBJ2-3
D gene: NA
clone size: NA
CDR3 DNA: TGTGCCAGCAGTTACTCGAATTCCCGGGGGGCCCGAGATACGCAGTATTTT
CDR3 protein: CASSYSNSRGARDTQYF

V gene: TRBV7-2
J gene: TRBJ1-4
D gene: TRBD1
clone size: NA
CDR3 DNA: TGTGCCAGCAGCCTGGGACAGAGTGCAACTAATGAAAAACTGTTTTTT
CDR3 protein: CASSLGQSATNEKLFF